This T cell receptor (beta chain) was captured in a study of blood T cell repertoires in COVID-19. About the research overall: Italy, Spain and the United States were the sources of the convalescent and acute COVID-19 samples. From T cells, B-cell-depleted T cells, or PBMCs came the material, which was cDNA or gDNA.

Trimming stripped 4 bases from V and 3 bases from J, with 5 bases between. The CDR3 is 12 amino acids. Germline V gene data show CDR1 as MGHDK and CDR2 as SYGVNS. Original data processing: Cell counts per sample came from amplifying reference gene primers. Profiled with immunoSEQ multiplex PCR; TCRdb holds only in-frame clones, not every one. V and J calls and clone size follow that table, whereas D and trimming were derived from the DNA. The sample has under 300,000 clones; roughly nine tenths are singletons. The specimen sequenced was peripheral blood. This receptor was identified in a woman between 40 and 55 years old who had recovered from COVID-19. The chain recombines TRBV25-1 with TRBJ2-3; D is unclear. CDR3 protein: CASSGLTDTQYF. Written as DNA, the CDR3 is TGTGCCAGCAGTGGGCTTACAGATACGCAGTATTTT.